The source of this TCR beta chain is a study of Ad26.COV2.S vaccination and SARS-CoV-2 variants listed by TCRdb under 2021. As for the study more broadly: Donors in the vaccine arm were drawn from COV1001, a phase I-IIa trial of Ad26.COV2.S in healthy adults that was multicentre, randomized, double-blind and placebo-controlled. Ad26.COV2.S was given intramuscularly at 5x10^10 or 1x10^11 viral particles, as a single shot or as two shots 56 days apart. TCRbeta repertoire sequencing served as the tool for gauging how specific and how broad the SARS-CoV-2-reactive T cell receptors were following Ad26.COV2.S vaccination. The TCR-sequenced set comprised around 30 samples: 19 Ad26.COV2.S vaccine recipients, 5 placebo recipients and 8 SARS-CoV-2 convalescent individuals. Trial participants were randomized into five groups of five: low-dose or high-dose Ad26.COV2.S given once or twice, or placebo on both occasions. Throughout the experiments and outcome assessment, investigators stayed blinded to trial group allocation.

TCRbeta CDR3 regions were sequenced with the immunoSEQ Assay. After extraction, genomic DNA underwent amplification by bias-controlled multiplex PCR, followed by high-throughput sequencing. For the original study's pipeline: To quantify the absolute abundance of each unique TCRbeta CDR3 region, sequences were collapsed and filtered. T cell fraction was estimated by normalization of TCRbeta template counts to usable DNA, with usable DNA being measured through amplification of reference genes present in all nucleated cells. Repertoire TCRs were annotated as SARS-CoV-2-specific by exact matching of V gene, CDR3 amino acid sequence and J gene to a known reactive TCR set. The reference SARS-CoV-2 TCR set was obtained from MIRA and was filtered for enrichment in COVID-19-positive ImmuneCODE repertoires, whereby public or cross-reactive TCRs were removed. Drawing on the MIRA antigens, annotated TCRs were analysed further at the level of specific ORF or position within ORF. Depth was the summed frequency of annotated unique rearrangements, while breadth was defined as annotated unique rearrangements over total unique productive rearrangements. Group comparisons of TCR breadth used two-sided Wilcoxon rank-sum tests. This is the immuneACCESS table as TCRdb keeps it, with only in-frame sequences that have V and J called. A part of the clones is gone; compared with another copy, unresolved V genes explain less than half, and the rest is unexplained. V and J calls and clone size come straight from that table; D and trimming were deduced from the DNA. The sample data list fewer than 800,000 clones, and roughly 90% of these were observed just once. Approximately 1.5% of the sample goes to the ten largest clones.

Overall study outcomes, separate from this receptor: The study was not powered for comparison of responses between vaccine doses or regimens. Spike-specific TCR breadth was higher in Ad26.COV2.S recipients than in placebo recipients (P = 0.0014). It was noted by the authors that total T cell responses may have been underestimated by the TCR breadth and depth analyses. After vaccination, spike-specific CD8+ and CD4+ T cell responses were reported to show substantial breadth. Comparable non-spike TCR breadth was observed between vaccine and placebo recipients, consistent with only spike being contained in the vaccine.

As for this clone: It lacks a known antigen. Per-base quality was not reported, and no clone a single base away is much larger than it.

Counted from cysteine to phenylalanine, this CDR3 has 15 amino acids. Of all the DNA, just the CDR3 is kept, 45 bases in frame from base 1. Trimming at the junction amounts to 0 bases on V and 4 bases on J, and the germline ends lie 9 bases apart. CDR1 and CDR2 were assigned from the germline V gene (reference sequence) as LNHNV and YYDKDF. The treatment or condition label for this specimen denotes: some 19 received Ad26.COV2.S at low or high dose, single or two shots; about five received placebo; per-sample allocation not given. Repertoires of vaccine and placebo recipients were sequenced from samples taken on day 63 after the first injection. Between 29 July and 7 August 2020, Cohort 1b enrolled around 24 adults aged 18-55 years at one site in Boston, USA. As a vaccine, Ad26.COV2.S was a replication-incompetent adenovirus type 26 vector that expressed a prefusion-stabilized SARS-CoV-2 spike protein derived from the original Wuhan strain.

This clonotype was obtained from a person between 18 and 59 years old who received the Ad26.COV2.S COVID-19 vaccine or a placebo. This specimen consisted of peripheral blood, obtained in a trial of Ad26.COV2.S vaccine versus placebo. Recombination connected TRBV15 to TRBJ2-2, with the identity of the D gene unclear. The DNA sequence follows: TGTGCCACCAGCAGAGATTTGGGCGGCACCGGGGAGCTGTTTTTT. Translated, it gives CATSRDLGGTGELFF.